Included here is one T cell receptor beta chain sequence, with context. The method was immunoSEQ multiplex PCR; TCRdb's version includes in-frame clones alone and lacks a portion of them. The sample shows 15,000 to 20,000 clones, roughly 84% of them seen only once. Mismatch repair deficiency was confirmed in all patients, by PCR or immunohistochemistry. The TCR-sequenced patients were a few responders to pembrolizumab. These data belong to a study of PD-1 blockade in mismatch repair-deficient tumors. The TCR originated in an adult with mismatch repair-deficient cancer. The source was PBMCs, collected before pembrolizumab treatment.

CDR3 loop: CASKGETHPSTDTQYF. The DNA of the CDR3 is TGTGCCAGTAAAGGGGAGACACATCCTAGCACAGATACGCAGTATTTT. The chain has TRBV19 and TRBJ2-3; D tentatively fits TRBD1 or TRBD2 (5 bases each). Between the trimmed V and J ends, which lost 7 bases and 0 bases, there was a span of 17 bases. The CDR3 extends over 16 amino acids. CDR1 and CDR2 (germline): LNHDA, SQIVND (reference sequence).